Sequencing of this T cell receptor (beta chain) was carried out in a study of shared clonotypes between healthy human individuals. The germline gives CDR1 ENHRY, CDR2 SYGVKD. The V end lost 4 bases, the J end lost 4 bases, and 16 bases lay between the germline ends. The CDR3 sequence is 15 residues long. Note on this clone: Its cognate antigen is unknown.

General observations from the study: Inspection by rarefaction showed sorted-subset sequencing to be incomplete despite large depth.

Original methodology: ImmunoSEQ supplied junction-only sequences lacking quality scores, so filtering was different. TCRdb's copy holds only in-frame clones and misses some; the assay was immunoSEQ multiplex PCR. V and J calls and clone size are copied from that table; D and trimming were computed from the DNA. The sample carries around 2,000,000 clones, roughly 94% recorded once. The gene calls are TRBV10-3 and TRBJ2-5; D possibly corresponds to TRBD2 (6 bases). The sequencing sample was made of naive CD4+ T cells sorted from blood. Subset in this sample: CD45RA+ positively selected. The sequence was collected from a man aged 18 to 35 in good health. For the CDR3, the DNA is TGTGCCATCAGTGCCCCGGGGGACCTGGGAGAGACCCAGTACTTC. Its translation is CAISAPGDLGETQYF.